Described below is a single T cell receptor beta chain sequence and its context. The data were taken from a study of shared T cell receptors in the human thymus. With 0 bases removed from V and 3 bases from J, the gap between germline ends came to 13 bases. The CDR3 is 16 amino acids. Germline CDR1 ENHRY, CDR2 SYGVKD. Libraries were prepared by immunoSEQ multiplex PCR; TCRdb keeps only in-frame clonotypes and omits some of them. The sample yields roughly 500,000 clones, around three quarters seen once. This sample also appeared in a second study, on human thymus T cells.

The sample was thymocytes. This TCR was recovered from a boy under two years old with a congenital heart defect. This chain uses TRBV10-3 with TRBJ2-3, with D tentatively TRBD2 (5 bases). CDR3 bases: TGTGCCATCAGTGAGTCGAGCAGCCCGGGAACAGATACGCAGTATTTT. Its translation: CAISESSSPGTDTQYF.